The 6 T cell receptor beta chains reported below all come from one sample, sequenced in a study of cytomegalovirus exposure and HLA in healthy donors. 13 Jbeta primers and 60 Vbeta primers were used for the PCR. Data came from immunoSEQ multiplex PCR; TCRdb stores just in-frame clones and leaves some out. In the table there are tens of thousands of clones, 70% of which are singletons. Material for sequencing was PBMCs. These receptors all stem from an older woman in good health and CMV-seropositive.

The CDR3 bases are TGTGCCAGCAGTAAAGGGACTAGCCAAACCTACGAGCAGTACTTC. Translating it yields CASSKGTSQTYEQYF. The chain employs TRBV6-5 and TRBJ2-7; 9 positions agree with TRBD2. J gave up 2 bases and V 5 bases, and 7 bases lay outside the gene matches. Germline CDR1 MNHEY, CDR2 SVGAGI. The CDR3 totals 15 residues.

The V and J genes are TRBV6-1 and TRBJ1-2; 11 bases agree with TRBD1. This CDR3 has 15 residues. V lost 3 bases and J lost 3; bases outside the gene matches: 3. Per germline, CDR1 MNHNS and CDR2 SASEGT. The CDR3 coding sequence is TGTGCCAGCAGTGAGCGGACAGGGGGCGACTATGGCTACACCTTC. Translated, it gives CASSERTGGDYGYTF.

The chain employs TRBV7-2 and TRBJ1-5; D is perhaps TRBD1 (6 bases). The CDR3 is 16 residues long. The V end was cut by 0 bases, the J end by 6 bases, with 15 bases between. Germline V gene data show CDR1 as SGHTA and CDR2 as FQGNSA. Written as DNA, the CDR3 is TGTGCCAGCAGCTTAGCCCATTGGGAGGGGGTTCAGCCCCAGCATTTT. It specifies CASSLAHWEGVQPQHF.

The V call is TRBV11-2, the J call TRBJ2-5, with D possibly being TRBD2 (6 bases). V lost 2 bases and J lost 1, with 20 bases in between. The germline V gene encodes CDR1 SGHAT and CDR2 FQNNGV. The CDR3 is 18 amino acids. For the CDR3, the DNA is TGTGCCAGCAGCTTATCCCCTGGACTATTGGGGAGCCAAGAGACCCAGTACTTC. This encodes CASSLSPGLLGSQETQYF.

This clone was seen a few times. The rearrangement links TRBV6-5 to TRBJ2-5, with TRBD2 identical over 8 bases. The CDR3 sequence is 14 residues long. CDR1 is MNHEY and CDR2 is SVGAGI in the germline V gene. The junction had 10 bases not matched to a gene; V was cut back by 8 bases and J by 5 bases. The CDR3, as DNA: TGTGCCAGCGGGCCGAGCGGGGGAGGGGAGACCCAGTACTTC. Translating gives CASGPSGGGETQYF.

CDR3 nucleotide sequence: TGTGCCTGGAGTCAGGGGTTGGGATCTCAGCCCCAGCATTTT. Its translation: CAWSQGLGSQPQHF. V is TRBV30 and J is TRBJ1-5, with D possibly being TRBD1 (6 bases). The ends were cut back, 2 bases at V and 6 bases at J, with 14 bases in the middle. The CDR3 runs 14 residues. CDR1 and CDR2 (germline): GTSNPN, SVGIG (reference sequence). Filled out from reference TRBV30 and TRBJ1-5, the complete variable domain reads SQTIHQWPATLVQPVGSPLSLECTVEGTSNPNLYWYRQAAGRGLQLLFYSVGIGQISSEVPQNLSASRPQDRQFILSSKKLLLSDSGFYLCAWSQGLGSQPQHFGDGTRLSIL.